The rows below give T cell receptor beta chains drawn from one sample of a study of OX40 agonist ivuxolimab in advanced cancers. Here immunoSEQ multiplex PCR was the method, and the copy in TCRdb shows in-frame clones only, minus some. This table has roughly 69,000 clones, approximately 90% appearing once. This material consisted of CD4+ or CD8+ T cells sorted from blood, taken in a trial of the OX40 agonist ivuxolimab. These receptors all stem from an adult with an advanced solid tumor such as melanoma, head and neck, liver or kidney cancer. CDR3s include the opening cysteine and the closing phenylalanine or tryptophan. The D gene is left open where the match is weak. Size is omitted from some rows. Given values are once, few, many or a class for expanded clones.

J gene	V gene	D gene	CDR3 length	clone size	CDR3 protein	CDR3 DNA
TRBJ2-1	TRBV4-1	NA	14	NA	CASSQAGSYNEQFF	TGCGCCAGCAGCCAAGCAGGATCCTACAATGAGCAGTTCTTC
TRBJ2-7	TRBV19	TRBD1	15	NA	CASSYPGQGSYEQYF	TGTGCCAGTAGTTACCCGGGACAGGGGTCCTACGAGCAGTACTTC
TRBJ1-1	TRBV5-6	NA	13	NA	CASSSGGPLEAFF	TGTGCCAGCAGTTCGGGGGGCCCTTTGGAAGCTTTCTTT
TRBJ1-5	TRBV6-5	NA	15	NA	CASSYSEGPNQPQHF	TGTGCCAGCAGTTACTCGGAGGGGCCCAATCAGCCCCAGCATTTT
TRBJ1-1	TRBV6-1	NA	15	NA	CASSEPWSGFTEAFF	TGTGCCAGCAGTGAGCCTTGGTCTGGATTCACTGAAGCTTTCTTT
TRBJ1-1	TRBV6-6	NA	13	NA	CASSQTVNTEAFF	TGTGCCAGCAGTCAGACGGTGAACACTGAAGCTTTCTTT
TRBJ1-5	TRBV7-9	NA	13	NA	CASSLYINQPQHF	TGTGCCAGCAGCTTATACATCAATCAGCCCCAGCATTTT
TRBJ2-5	TRBV5-6	NA	15	NA	CASSLATGIQETQYF	TGTGCCAGCAGCTTGGCCACAGGGATCCAAGAGACCCAGTACTTC
TRBJ2-3	TRBV7-3	TRBD1	14	NA	CASSPGQGTDTQYF	TGTGCCAGCAGTCCGGGACAGGGCACAGATACGCAGTATTTT
TRBJ2-5	TRBV4-1	TRBD2	16	NA	CASSQSVAGGQETQYF	TGCGCCAGCAGCCAATCGGTAGCGGGGGGCCAAGAGACCCAGTACTTC
TRBJ2-1	TRBV4-3	NA	16	NA	CASSQDAPAGYNEQFF	TGCGCCAGCAGCCAAGATGCCCCCGCCGGGTACAATGAGCAGTTCTTC
TRBJ2-3	TRBV7-6	NA	16	NA	CASSLAMTGVSDTQYF	TGTGCCAGCAGCTTAGCGATGACGGGAGTTTCAGATACGCAGTATTTT
TRBJ2-1	TRBV7-3	NA	15	NA	CASSLYMGGYNEQFF	TGTGCCAGCAGCTTATACATGGGGGGATACAATGAGCAGTTCTTC
TRBJ2-3	TRBV10-2	TRBD2	17	once	CASSVPRGGSPTDTQYF	TGCGCCAGCAGTGTCCCGCGGGGGGGCTCCCCCACAGATACGCAGTATTTT
TRBJ2-1	TRBV19	NA	11	NA	CASSIVGEQFF	TGTGCCAGTAGTATAGTGGGTGAGCAGTTCTTC
TRBJ2-7	TRBV7-3	NA	14	NA	CASSLVGGPYEQYF	TGTGCCAGCAGCTTAGTGGGCGGCCCCTACGAGCAGTACTTC
TRBJ2-5	TRBV13	NA	13	NA	CASSLFSEETQYF	TGTGCCAGCAGCTTATTCTCCGAAGAGACCCAGTACTTC
TRBJ1-1	TRBV28	NA	15	NA	CASSLYPRGSTEAFF	TGTGCCAGCAGTTTATACCCCCGGGGTAGCACTGAAGCTTTCTTT
TRBJ2-1	TRBV5-1	NA	12	NA	CASSLVGDEQFF	TGCGCCAGCAGCTTGGTCGGGGATGAGCAGTTCTTC
TRBJ2-7	TRBV9	NA	13	NA	CASSAFVANEQYF	TGTGCCAGCAGCGCCTTCGTGGCGAACGAGCAGTACTTC
TRBJ1-1	TRBV19	NA	13	once	CASRFTGLTEAFF	TGTGCCAGTAGATTTACAGGGTTAACTGAAGCTTTCTTT
TRBJ1-1	TRBV28	NA	13	once	CASSFWMNTEAFF	TGTGCCAGCAGTTTTTGGATGAACACTGAAGCTTTCTTT
TRBJ1-1	TRBV19	NA	16	once	CASSISLGGVDTEAFF	TGTGCCAGTAGTATAAGTCTGGGAGGGGTTGACACTGAAGCTTTCTTT
TRBJ2-1	TRBV18	TRBD2	17	NA	CASSPSRGDERYNEQFF	TGTGCCAGCTCACCAAGTCGGGGGGACGAGAGGTACAATGAGCAGTTCTTC
TRBJ2-1	TRBV28	NA	13	NA	CASSLDLSNEQFF	TGTGCCAGCAGTTTGGATCTAAGTAATGAGCAGTTCTTC
TRBJ2-3	TRBV10-1	NA	13	medium-sized	CASRPWGPDTQYF	TGCGCCAGCAGGCCCTGGGGCCCAGATACGCAGTATTTT
TRBJ1-1	TRBV6-1	NA	14	NA	CASSDTGRIAEAFF	TGTGCCAGCAGTGATACGGGGAGGATCGCTGAAGCTTTCTTT